Following are 2 T cell receptor beta chains from one sample sequenced in a study of control samples from healthy donors and cancer patients. Profiling relied on immunoSEQ multiplex PCR, and the TCRdb table lists in-frame clones only, not all of them. The sample holds about 150,000 clones, 85% to 95% seen once. The material sequenced was blood. These receptors came from a man in his fifties or sixties in good health.

CDR3: CASSQAQETYEQYF. The CDR3 nucleotides are TGTGCCAGCAGCCAAGCACAGGAAACCTACGAGCAGTACTTC. The chain uses TRBV4-2 and TRBJ2-7; possibly TRBD1 for D (5 bases). This CDR3 contains 14 residues. The germline V gene encodes CDR1 LGHNA and CDR2 YNFKEQ. The V end lost 1 base, the J end lost 2 bases, and 9 bases lay between the germline ends.

The rearrangement joins TRBV4-1 to TRBJ1-4, with unresolved D. The length of the CDR3 is 14 residues. Trimming took 1 base from V and 4 from J, leaving 7 bases between them. The V gene's germline CDR1 is MGHRA and CDR2 YSYEKL. The CDR3 DNA sequence: TGCGCCAGCAGCCAAGTTGATGTTAATGAAAAACTGTTTTTT. It is translated as CASSQVDVNEKLFF.